This T cell receptor (beta chain) was observed in a study of T cell changes during pregnancy in multiple sclerosis. Measured with immunoSEQ multiplex PCR; TCRdb has only the in-frame clones, and not every one. Found here are under 95,000 clones, about 94% of them singletons; the top ten hold about 0.99%. V trimming: 5 bases; J trimming: 2 bases; junction bases outside the gene matches: 3. Germline loops: CDR1 LNHNV, CDR2 YYDKDF (reference sequence). The CDR3 spans 14 residues. The chain has TRBV15 and TRBJ2-7, with 10 bases matching TRBD1. The sample was peripheral blood, taken in the second trimester of pregnancy. This receptor was taken from a female donor in good health, enrolled as a control in a pregnancy study. In DNA form, the CDR3 reads TGTGCCACCAGCCCCGGGACAGGGGCCTACGAGCAGTACTTC. Translation: CATSPGTGAYEQYF.